This entry concerns a single TCR beta chain. Its antigen target is currently unknown. Per-base qualities were not stored, and no clone one base away is much larger. The same CDR3 also results from other DNA sequences found in this sample. These data belong to a study of brain T cells in children with intractable seizures (dated by TCRdb to about 2021). Concerning the study at large: As a first screen for immune gene transcripts, resected brain tissue from some 50 pediatric epilepsy surgery cases was run on a NanoString immunology panel. About 70% of the 12 selected surgery cases also had pre-surgery blood sequenced, which left four cases with brain tissue only.

What the authors observed across the whole study: Because sequencing depth was different between pre-surgery and post-surgery blood, clones absent from the pre-surgery sample may reflect undersampling. Viral specificity was inferred only from CDR3 sequence similarity, and patients' HCMV serostatus was unknown.

According to the germline V gene (reference sequence), CDR1 reads LNHDA and CDR2 reads SQIVND. V is cut back by 3 bases and J by 2 bases, with 1 base in the junction unmatched. The CDR3 sequence holds 14 residues, the cysteine and phenylalanine included. Left in the record is the CDR3 DNA by itself, 42 bases read in frame from the first base. The immunoSEQ assay was applied to genomic DNA to generate the TCR beta chain sequences. In the original analysis: CDR3 sequences that did not begin with the conserved framework cysteine at position 104 were removed by hand. To get clonality, the normalized Shannon's Diversity Index was subtracted from one, giving values from 0 (maximal diversity) to 1 (oligoclonal). To check whether a given CDR3 had different frequencies in two samples, for example brain versus blood, chi-squared comparison-of-proportions tests were used. Public clonotypes were identified through searches of immuneACCESS, and similarity to known antiviral clonotypes was evaluated with the VDJdb browser. This immuneACCESS table, as held by TCRdb, lists in-frame sequences with V and J called but not all clones. Of the missing ones, under half trace to an unresolved V gene in checked studies; the others have no known cause. The V and J calls and clone size were taken over from that table, and D and trimming were inferred from the DNA. This sample has 300,000 to 400,000 clones in its table, and 85% to 95% of those were observed once. 5.5% to 6% of the sample belongs to the ten largest clones.

Sample time point, as interpreted from the label and publication: blood from clinic visit 5 months post-surgery; TSC patient then seizure free. The surgery cases showing the highest brain T cell transcript signatures were chosen for TCR beta chain sequencing of brain tissue and, when available, of blood. Patients had been treated with at least one anti-epileptic drug before surgery. The TCR-sequenced patients were children whose drug-resistant epilepsy was caused by tuberous sclerosis complex, focal cortical dysplasia, Rasmussen encephalitis or hemimegalencephaly. Bulk genomic DNA was extracted from unsorted brain tissue and whole blood with the Monarch genomic DNA purification kit.

This receptor was taken from a boy in the first two years of life with tuberous sclerosis and intractable seizures. Sequenced material: peripheral blood, taken roughly 5 months after surgery. The V and J segments used are TRBV19 and TRBJ1-2, with TRBD1 matching 9 junction bases. The sequence in DNA is TGTGCCAGTAGTATGGGACAGGGAAACTATGGCTACACCTTC. It encodes CASSMGQGNYGYTF.